Below are 14 T cell receptor beta chains sequenced from a single sample in a study of control samples from healthy donors and cancer patients. Clones were read by immunoSEQ multiplex PCR, and TCRdb kept only the in-frame ones, dropping some. The sample includes approximately 90,000 clones, around four fifths seen only once; the top ten take around 20%. Input material: blood. The receptors originated from a man younger than 45 in good health.

The V and J genes are TRBV24-1 and TRBJ1-2; 9 nucleotides align to TRBD1. Germline CDR1 is KGHDR and CDR2 is SFDVKD. After removal of 9 bases from V and 9 bases from J, the junction contained 13 bases not matched to a gene. The CDR3 consists of 14 residues. The CDR3 sequence: CATSDPGQGSRYTF. The CDR3 DNA reads TGTGCCACCTCTGACCCGGGACAGGGTTCTCGCTACACCTTC.

The genes are TRBV5-6 and TRBJ1-1; no definite D call. CDR3 length equals 12 residues. Germline V CDR1 and CDR2: SGHDT, YYEEEE. V lost 3 bases, J lost 5 bases, and 8 bases lay in between. CDR3 in amino acids: CASSSAATEAFF. The CDR3 region has the DNA TGTGCCAGCAGCTCGGCAGCAACTGAAGCTTTCTTT.

The sample holds one count of this clone. This chain joins TRBV2 and TRBJ1-1; TRBD1 matches at 8 bases. CDR3 length: 13 amino acids. The ends lost 6 bases at V and 6 bases at J; junction bases unmatched: 6. CDR1 is SNHLY, CDR2 FYNNEI, per germline. This CDR3 reads CASSLTGGAEAFF. CDR3 in DNA: TGTGCCAGCAGCTTAACAGGGGGGGCTGAAGCTTTCTTT.

The chain carries TRBV7-9 and TRBJ1-2; TRBD1 might be the D (5 bases). Per the germline V gene, CDR1 is SEHNR and CDR2 is FQNEAQ (reference sequence). There are 14 residues in the CDR3. Deletions cut 2 bases from V and 4 bases from J, with 11 bases between. CDR3 nucleotide sequence: TGTGCCAGCAGCTTACTGGCAGGGAGCTATGGCTACACCTTC. Translating gives CASSLLAGSYGYTF. Variable domain in full (rest from reference TRBV7-9 and TRBJ1-2): DTGVSQNPRHKITKRGQNVTFRCDPISEHNRLYWYRQTLGQGPEFLTYFQNEAQLEKSRLLSDRFSAERPKGSFSTLEIQRTEQGDSAMYLCASSLLAGSYGYTFGSGTRLTVV.

The gene calls are TRBV2 and TRBJ1-2; no definite D call. Trimming pared 0 bases from V and 1 base from J, leaving 9 bases between. The CDR3 has 15 residues. Germline CDR1 is SNHLY and CDR2 is FYNNEI. CDR3: CASSEALQINYGYTF. The CDR3 DNA is TGTGCCAGCAGTGAAGCGTTACAGATTAACTATGGCTACACCTTC.

This clone was seen only a few times. This sample includes further DNA sequences coding for the same CDR3. This chain connects TRBV24-1 to TRBJ2-1; D is unclear. The germline V gene has CDR1 KGHDR and CDR2 SFDVKD. The CDR3 contains 14 residues. Trimming removed 2 bases at V and 6 bases at J, with 10 bases between. The CDR3 region has the DNA TGTGCCACCAGTGATTACGGGTCTTCCAATGAGCAGTTCTTC. Residues: CATSDYGSSNEQFF.

The CDR3 nucleotides read TGTGCCAGCAGTGAATATGGACAGGGGCCTGAAAAACTGTTTTTT. This encodes CASSEYGQGPEKLFF. The V gene is TRBV25-1, the J gene TRBJ1-4; 9 bases map to TRBD1. The CDR3 consists of 15 residues. V was clipped by 0 bases and J by 7 bases; unmatched bases: 3. Germline V gene sequence: CDR1 MGHDK, CDR2 SYGVNS. The full variable domain, completed using reference TRBV25-1 and TRBJ1-4, is EADIYQTPRYLVIGTGKKITLECSQTMGHDKMYWYQQDPGMELHLIHYSYGVNSTEKGDLSSESTVSRIRTEHFPLTLESARPSHTSQYLCASSEYGQGPEKLFFGSGTQLSVL.

The V gene is TRBV11-2, the J gene TRBJ2-2, with D perhaps given as TRBD1 or TRBD2 (6 bases each). Deletions cut 5 bases from V and 7 bases from J, with 20 bases between. Per germline, CDR1 SGHAT and CDR2 FQNNGV. The CDR3 runs to 16 residues. DNA of the CDR3: TGTGCCAGCAGCCCTCAAGGGGGGCGGGGAAACGGGGAGCTGTTTTTT. Residues: CASSPQGGRGNGELFF.

V gene TRBV24-1 combines with J gene TRBJ2-3, with a weak D call TRBD2 (6 bases). Germline CDR1 KGHDR, CDR2 SFDVKD. The CDR3 extends over 13 amino acids. V lost 5 bases to trimming and J lost 5 bases, with 10 bases between them. The CDR3 spells CATSGRDLDTQYF. The CDR3 coding sequence is TGTGCCACCAGTGGCCGGGACTTAGATACGCAGTATTTT.

The J gene is TRBJ2-1, the V gene TRBV6-5; 8 nucleotides agree with TRBD1. Germline V gene sequence: CDR1 MNHEY, CDR2 SVGAGI. This CDR3 has 13 amino acids. The V gene end was trimmed by 10 bases and the J gene end by 4 bases; junction bases not matched to a gene: 6. The CDR3 coding sequence is TGTGCCACTCCGGGACAGGCGTACAATGAGCAGTTCTTC. Translating gives CATPGQAYNEQFF.

CDR3 coding DNA: TGTGCCAGCAGTGAAAGGGGACAGGGGGCGCGGAATTCACCCCTCCACTTT. This sequence encodes CASSERGQGARNSPLHF. The chain employs TRBV25-1 and TRBJ1-6; 12 nucleotides line up with TRBD1. With V trimmed by 2 bases and J by 7 bases, 6 bases remained unmatched. CDR1 MGHDK and CDR2 SYGVNS come from the germline V gene. CDR3 size: 17 residues. Full variable domain (remainder filled in from reference TRBV25-1 and TRBJ1-6): EADIYQTPRYLVIGTGKKITLECSQTMGHDKMYWYQQDPGMELHLIHYSYGVNSTEKGDLSSESTVSRIRTEHFPLTLESARPSHTSQYLCASSERGQGARNSPLHFGNGTRLTVT.

This chain joins TRBV6-6 and TRBJ1-1; D is unresolved. Trimming took 2 bases from V and 1 from J, leaving 8 bases between them. CDR1 is MNHNY and CDR2 is SVGAGI in the germline V gene (reference sequence). The CDR3 contains 14 residues. DNA for the CDR3: TGTGCCAGCAGTTACCCGGGATGGAACACTGAAGCTTTCTTT. It encodes CASSYPGWNTEAFF.

The chain uses TRBV18 and TRBJ2-7, with 13 bases identical to TRBD2. The CDR3 extends over 16 amino acids. CDR1 and CDR2 (germline): KGHSH, LQKENI. V lost 5 bases, J lost 6 bases, and 10 bases stayed unmatched. The DNA of the CDR3 is TGTGCCAGCTCAGCTTTCCCGGGACTAGCGGGGTTCGAGCAGTACTTC. This gives the protein CASSAFPGLAGFEQYF.

This clone showed up just once. The chain combines TRBV7-2 with TRBJ2-5; 9 bases align to TRBD2. This CDR3 has 15 amino acids. CDR1 is SGHTA and CDR2 is FQGNSA in the germline V gene. V dropped 1 base and J dropped 5; count of bases not matched to a gene: 5. This CDR3 reads CASSLGGGAWETQYF. DNA for the CDR3: TGTGCCAGCAGCTTAGGCGGGGGGGCCTGGGAGACCCAGTACTTC. The full variable domain, rest sourced from reference TRBV7-2 and TRBJ2-5, is GAGVSQSPSNKVTEKGKDVELRCDPISGHTALYWYRQSLGQGLEFLIYFQGNSAPDKSGLPSDRFSAERTGGSVSTLTIQRTQQEDSAVYLCASSLGGGAWETQYFGPGTRLLVL.